This T cell receptor beta chain was recovered during a study of CD8+ T cells in alopecia areata. Notes on the study in general: Elevated clonality characterized lesional scalp relative to normal scalp, particularly in alopecia totalis/universalis. The study found that many expanded lesional clones persisted in scalp and blood during tofacitinib. Clonality in the scalp and expanded CD8+ clones ranked among the top 100 were significantly decreased by tofacitinib.

Looked up from germline, CDR1 is MNHEY and CDR2 is SVGAGI. The CDR3 runs to 15 residues. Deletions cut 0 bases from V and 5 bases from J, with 14 bases between. Extraction of RNA preceded its reverse transcription into cDNA, which served as the sequencing template. Profiling relied on immunoSEQ multiplex PCR, and the TCRdb table lists in-frame clones only, not all of them. This sample has approximately 280,000 clones, with roughly 64% found just once. Treatment here: oral pan-JAK inhibitor, 5-10 mg twice daily. Cell sorting was applied to PBMCs, and CD4+ and CD8+ T cells were collected. This clone was counted only a few times. Its antigen is unidentified.

This receptor was taken from a human donor with alopecia areata. This chain connects TRBV6-5 to TRBJ2-7; D gene ambiguous. The input for sequencing was CD4+ T cells sorted from blood, taken at week 24, from a patient treated with tofacitinib. CDR3: CASSYSWVGIHEQYF. In nucleotides, the CDR3 is TGTGCCAGCAGTTACTCCTGGGTGGGGATCCACGAGCAGTACTTC.